Given below is one T cell receptor beta chain in context. The PCR had 60 Vbeta and 13 Jbeta primers. In the authors' workflow: An analysis that came later counted some 85 million unique TCR beta chains, approximately 11 million shared. Repertoires were generated with immunoSEQ multiplex PCR, while TCRdb's copy carries only in-frame clones and drops some. V, J and clone size were drawn from that table, and D and trimming were deduced from the DNA. The sample consists of about 85,000 clones, over 70% of them appearing once. These data belong to a study of cytomegalovirus exposure and HLA in healthy donors. Germline CDR1 and CDR2: LNHNV and YYDKDF (reference sequence). The V and J ends lost 5 bases and 8 bases respectively, with 15 bases between them. The CDR3 runs to 13 residues.

The chain combines TRBV15 with TRBJ1-2; D remains ambiguous. This clonotype was obtained from a man between 50 and 59 years old in good health and CMV-seropositive. The sequenced sample was PBMCs. In DNA form, the CDR3 reads TGTGCCACCAGCCCCCGGGCTTCGGGAGGCTACACCTTC. Its translation is CATSPRASGGYTF.